Following are 17 T cell receptor beta chains from one sample sequenced in a study of blood T cell repertoires in COVID-19. Profiling relied on immunoSEQ multiplex PCR, and the TCRdb table lists in-frame clones only, not all of them. The sample has a few hundred thousand clones, 90% to 95% seen once. Sequences were obtained from PBMCs or T cells enriched from blood (not recorded which). The receptors shown here come from a woman in her forties who had been exposed to COVID-19.

The CDR3, as DNA: TGTGCCAGCTCACCACGTCCGGGACAGGGGGCCAATGAGCAGTTCTTC. It is translated as CASSPRPGQGANEQFF. The chain carries TRBV18 and TRBJ2-1, with 12 bases matching TRBD1. Germline V CDR1 and CDR2: KGHSH, LQKENI. This CDR3 comprises 16 residues. The trim removed 1 base at V and 6 bases at J, leaving 4 bases unmatched.

The chain carries TRBV15 and TRBJ1-5; 9 bases match TRBD1. The CDR3 is 15 amino acids. Trimming removed 6 bases from V and 5 bases from J; junction bases left unmatched: 8. Per germline, CDR1 LNHNV and CDR2 YYDKDF (reference sequence). Here the CDR3 reads CATREDRGLYQPQHF. The CDR3 DNA reads as TGTGCCACCAGGGAGGACAGGGGATTATATCAGCCCCAGCATTTT. Using reference TRBV15 and TRBJ1-5 for the parts outside the CDR3, the full variable domain is DAMVIQNPRYQVTQFGKPVTLSCSQTLNHNVMYWYQQKSSQAPKLLFHYYDKDFNNEADTPDNFQSRRPNTSFCFLDIRSPGLGDTAMYLCATREDRGLYQPQHFGDGTRLSIL.

The rearrangement uses TRBV4-3 and TRBJ1-2; unclear D gene. This CDR3 spans 14 amino acids. The germline CDR1 and CDR2 sequences are LGHNA and YSLEER. V dropped 0 bases and J dropped 7 bases, with 12 bases sitting between them. CDR3 amino acids: CASSQDSIRGGYTF. CDR3 DNA sequence: TGCGCCAGCAGCCAAGATAGTATACGGGGTGGCTACACCTTC.

V gene TRBV12-3 or TRBV12-4 combines with J gene TRBJ2-6; no clear D. Trimming cost V 6 bases and J 0 bases, with 3 bases left between them. The CDR3 runs 13 residues. In DNA form, the CDR3 reads TGTGCCAGCAGAGCCTCTGGGGCCAACGTCCTGACTTTC. This codes for CASRASGANVLTF.

The chain uses TRBV4-3 and TRBJ2-7; 12 nucleotides match TRBD2. CDR3 size: 20 residues. Per the germline V gene, CDR1 is LGHNA and CDR2 is YSLEER. V was pared by 3 bases and J by 3 bases, with 18 bases of the junction left unmatched. The CDR3, as DNA: TGCGCCAGCAGCCAGAGAACGGGACTAGCGGGCGAAGTAAGGGACTACGAGCAGTACTTC. Amino acid sequence: CASSQRTGLAGEVRDYEQYF.

The chain uses TRBV3-1 (or the pseudogene TRBV3-2) and TRBJ2-3, with 12 bases identical to TRBD2. The CDR3 runs to 16 residues. Germline CDR1 LGHDT, CDR2 YNNKEL (reference sequence). Trimming cost V 5 bases and J 2 bases; bases outside gene matches: 5. The CDR3: CASSSLAGGPTDTQYF. CDR3 in DNA: TGTGCCAGCAGCTCCCTAGCGGGGGGGCCCACAGATACGCAGTATTTT.

The chain has TRBV24-1 and TRBJ1-2; 9 nucleotides line up with TRBD1. The CDR3 extends over 16 amino acids. Germline CDR1 KGHDR, CDR2 SFDVKD. J gave up 1 base and V 3 bases, and 5 bases lay outside the gene matches. The CDR3 sequence is CATSDPLGQGNYGYTF. CDR3 coding DNA: TGTGCCACCAGTGATCCGTTGGGACAGGGTAACTATGGCTACACCTTC.

V is TRBV10-2 and J is TRBJ2-7; 8 bases align to TRBD2. Germline CDR1 WSHSY, CDR2 SAAADI. CDR3 size: 14 residues. V lost 6 bases and J lost 2; bases outside the gene matches: 6. CDR3 sequence (DNA): TGCGCCAGCAGCTTACTAGCGGAGGCCTACGAGCAGTACTTC. This encodes CASSLLAEAYEQYF.

This sequence joins TRBV20-1 and TRBJ2-1, with D perhaps TRBD2 (6 bases). The germline V and J ends were trimmed by 3 bases and 7 bases, with 13 bases remaining between them. The CDR3 contains 13 residues. Germline loops: CDR1 DFQATT, CDR2 SNEGSKA (reference sequence). CDR3 coding DNA: TGCAGTGCTAGTCCGGCGGGGTTGAATGAGCAGTTCTTC. This gives the protein CSASPAGLNEQFF.

The V gene is TRBV12-3 or TRBV12-4, the J gene TRBJ2-3; perhaps TRBD1 as D (5 bases). CDR3 length equals 13 residues. Trimming removed 7 bases at V and 1 base at J, with 9 bases between. The CDR3 coding sequence is TGTGCCAGCATCCTACAGGGCACAGATACGCAGTATTTT. Translating gives CASILQGTDTQYF.

V gene TRBV7-3 combines with J gene TRBJ2-5, with D tentatively TRBD2 (5 bases). Germline V gives CDR1 SGHTA, CDR2 FQGTGA. Trimming stripped 2 bases from V and 0 bases from J, with 10 bases between. CDR3 length: 15 amino acids. This chain's CDR3 is CASSLVPGNQETQYF. The DNA of the CDR3 is TGTGCCAGCAGCTTAGTGCCGGGGAACCAAGAGACCCAGTACTTC. The complete variable domain, with remaining parts taken from reference TRBV7-3 and TRBJ2-5, reads GAGVSQTPSNKVTEKGKYVELRCDPISGHTALYWYRQSLGQGPEFLIYFQGTGAADDSGLPNDRFFAVRPEGSVSTLKIQRTERGDSAVYLCASSLVPGNQETQYFGPGTRLLVL.

This rearrangement joins TRBV28 to TRBJ1-6, with a possible D match to TRBD1 (5 bases). The CDR3 has 14 amino acids. Germline-derived CDR1 and CDR2 are MDHEN and SYDVKM. Trimming took 6 bases from V and 10 from J, leaving 16 bases between them. The chain's CDR3 is CASSLGGIHSPLHF. In nucleotides, the CDR3 is TGTGCCAGCAGCCTCGGGGGGATTCACTCACCCCTCCACTTT.

This clone was recorded a few times. This rearrangement joins TRBV24-1 to TRBJ2-1; D might be TRBD1 (6 bases). CDR3 length equals 14 residues. Trimming took 2 bases from V and 4 from J, leaving 8 bases between them. Germline CDR1 KGHDR, CDR2 SFDVKD. This CDR3 reads CATSDYQGYNEQFF. For the CDR3, the DNA is TGTGCCACCAGTGATTATCAGGGGTACAATGAGCAGTTCTTC.

This chain links TRBV24-1 with TRBJ1-2; a weak D match, TRBD1 (6 bases). The CDR3 runs 14 residues. V was shortened by 4 bases and J by 8 bases, with 16 bases between the two germline ends. Germline CDR1 KGHDR, CDR2 SFDVKD. CDR3 sequence: CATSDYPGGRGYTF. The DNA of the CDR3 is TGTGCCACCAGTGACTACCCGGGGGGCAGGGGCTACACCTTC.

This rearrangement joins TRBV7-2 to TRBJ2-1, with D uncertain. Germline loops: CDR1 SGHTA, CDR2 FQGNSA. The germline V and J ends were trimmed by 1 base and 0 bases, with 10 bases remaining between them. This CDR3 contains 16 residues. DNA for the CDR3: TGTGCCAGCAGCTTAGGAGGCTTCTCCTCCTACAATGAGCAGTTCTTC. Translated: CASSLGGFSSYNEQFF.

V is TRBV3-1 (or the pseudogene TRBV3-2) and J is TRBJ2-1, with D perhaps TRBD2 (6 bases). Trimming cost V 0 bases and J 7 bases, with 16 bases left between them. Germline V gene lookup returns CDR1 LGHDT and CDR2 YNNKEL (reference sequence). This CDR3 contains 16 residues. The CDR3, as DNA: TGTGCCAGCAGCCAAGATAGGAGCGGGCCACTTAATGAGCAGTTCTTC. Its protein is CASSQDRSGPLNEQFF.

The chain recombines TRBV14 with TRBJ1-3, with D tentatively TRBD1 (6 bases). CDR1 and CDR2 (germline): SGHDN, FVKESK. The CDR3 is 16 residues long. V was cut by 3 bases and J by 3 bases, with 15 bases left in between. As DNA, the CDR3 is TGTGCCAGCAGCCAGCGTTTCCAGGGGTTTGGAAACACCATATATTTT. Protein: CASSQRFQGFGNTIYF. Supplemented by reference TRBV14 and TRBJ1-3, the full variable domain reads EAGVTQFPSHSVIEKGQTVTLRCDPISGHDNLYWYRRVMGKEIKFLLHFVKESKQDESGMPNNRFLAERTGGTYSTLKVQPAELEDSGVYFCASSQRFQGFGNTIYFGEGSWLTVV.